The TCR beta chain described here comes from a study of T-cell reconstitution after alpha-beta-depleted transplantation in children. CDR1 and CDR2 (germline): SSHAT, FNYEAQ (reference sequence). CDR3 size: 17 residues. Only a few counts were recorded for this clonotype. An end of the junction does not agree with germline; a read error may underlie this. Unique molecular identifiers were incorporated during preparation of the TCRbeta library. A single record per CDR3 protein comes from TCRdb applying MiXCR to the PCR reads. The repertoire holds fewer than 95,000 distinct CDR3 sequences, more than 10% seen once, with approximately 15% in the top ten.

Source: PBMCs from the stem cell graft donor, taken from the stem cell graft. The clonotype comes from a human donor who donated a stem cell graft to a child with inherited bone marrow failure. The V and J genes are TRBV7-7 and TRBJ2-1, with 10 positions matching TRBD2. The chain's CDR3 is CASSLGVWTSGDNEQFF. In nucleotides, the CDR3 is TGTGCTAGCAGCTTAGGCGTCTGGACTAGCGGTGACAATGAGCAGTTCTTC.